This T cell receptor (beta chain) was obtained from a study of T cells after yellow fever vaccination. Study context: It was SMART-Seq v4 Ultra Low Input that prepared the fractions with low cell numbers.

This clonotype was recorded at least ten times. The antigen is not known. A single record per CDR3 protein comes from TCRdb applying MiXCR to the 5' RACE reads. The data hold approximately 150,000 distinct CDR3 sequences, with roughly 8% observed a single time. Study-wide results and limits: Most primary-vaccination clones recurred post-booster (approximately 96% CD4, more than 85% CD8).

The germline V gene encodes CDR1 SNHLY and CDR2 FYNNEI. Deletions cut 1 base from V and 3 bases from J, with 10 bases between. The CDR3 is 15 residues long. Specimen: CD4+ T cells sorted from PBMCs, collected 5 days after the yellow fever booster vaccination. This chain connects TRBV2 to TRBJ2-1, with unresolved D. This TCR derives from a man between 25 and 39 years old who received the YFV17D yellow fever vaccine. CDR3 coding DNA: TGTGCCAGCAGTGAAGGCCCCATCTACTACAATGAGCAGTTCTTC. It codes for CASSEGPIYYNEQFF.